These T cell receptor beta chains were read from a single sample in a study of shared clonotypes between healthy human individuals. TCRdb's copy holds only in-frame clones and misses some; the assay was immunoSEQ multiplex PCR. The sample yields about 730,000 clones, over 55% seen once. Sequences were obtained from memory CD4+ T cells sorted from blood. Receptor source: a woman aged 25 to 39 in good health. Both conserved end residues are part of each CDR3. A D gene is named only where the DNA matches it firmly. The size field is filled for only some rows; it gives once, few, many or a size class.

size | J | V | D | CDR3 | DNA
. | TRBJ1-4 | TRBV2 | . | CASRVMVATNEKLFF | TGTGCCAGCAGGGTAATGGTTGCAACTAATGAAAAACTGTTTTTT
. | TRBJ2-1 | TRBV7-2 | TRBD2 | CASSLSAGGNEQFF | TGTGCCAGCAGCTTGTCAGCGGGAGGCAATGAGCAGTTCTTC
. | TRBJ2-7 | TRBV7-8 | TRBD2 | CASSLVRGVTSGSYEQYF | TGTGCCAGCAGCTTAGTGAGAGGTGTGACTAGCGGTTCCTACGAGCAGTACTTC
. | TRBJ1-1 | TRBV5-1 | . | CASSLMTIDGTEAFF | TGCGCCAGCAGCTTGATGACAATTGATGGAACTGAAGCTTTCTTT
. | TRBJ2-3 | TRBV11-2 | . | CASSPDYRTDTQYF | TGTGCCAGCAGCCCGGACTACCGCACAGATACGCAGTATTTT
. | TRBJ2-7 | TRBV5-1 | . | CASSLMLTPTEQYF | TGCGCCAGCAGCTTGATGCTAACTCCTACGGAGCAGTACTTC
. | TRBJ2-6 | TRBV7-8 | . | CASSLVVARGSGANVLTF | TGTGCCAGCAGCTTAGTTGTCGCCCGGGGATCTGGGGCCAACGTCCTGACTTTC
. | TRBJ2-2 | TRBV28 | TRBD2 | CASSSTGGRAKAGELFF | TGTGCCAGCAGTTCCACCGGCGGGAGGGCCAAGGCCGGGGAGCTGTTTTTT
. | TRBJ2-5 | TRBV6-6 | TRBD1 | CASSYRTGRETQYF | TGTGCCAGCAGTTATAGGACAGGGCGTGAGACCCAGTACTTC
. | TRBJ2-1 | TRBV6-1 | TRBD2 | CASSEGTRSYNEQFF | TGTGCCAGCAGTGAAGGGACTAGATCCTACAATGAGCAGTTCTTC
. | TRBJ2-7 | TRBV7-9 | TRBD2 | CASRPRWSSASGSSYEQYF | TGTGCCAGCAGGCCCCGTTGGTCCTCGGCTAGCGGGAGCTCCTACGAGCAGTACTTC
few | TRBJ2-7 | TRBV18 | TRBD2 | CASSPGLANEQYF | TGTGCCAGCTCACCTGGACTAGCCAATGAGCAGTACTTC
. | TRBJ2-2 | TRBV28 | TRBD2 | CASSSPSGRAKAGELFF | TGTGCCAGCAGTTCGCCTAGCGGGAGGGCGAAGGCCGGGGAGCTGTTTTTT
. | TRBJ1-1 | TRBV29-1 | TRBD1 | CSVVSEDRVGSRRLNTEAFF | TGCAGCGTTGTGTCAGAGGACAGGGTGGGGTCTAGGCGTTTGAACACTGAAGCTTTCTTT
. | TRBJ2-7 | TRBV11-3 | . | CASSLGAASFNEQYF | TGTGCCAGCAGCCTAGGGGCGGCTAGTTTTAACGAGCAGTACTTC
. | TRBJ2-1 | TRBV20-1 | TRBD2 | CSLSRGDEQFF | TGCAGTCTAAGTCGGGGGGATGAGCAGTTCTTC
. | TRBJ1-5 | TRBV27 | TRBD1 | CASSAVTGAPNQPQHF | TGTGCCAGCAGCGCTGTCACAGGGGCTCCTAATCAGCCCCAGCATTTT
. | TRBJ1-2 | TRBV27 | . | CASRPSGTYYGYTF | TGTGCCAGCAGACCATCGGGTACTTACTATGGCTACACCTTC
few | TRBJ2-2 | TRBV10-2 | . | CASSAQNTGELFF | TGCGCCAGCAGTGCTCAGAACACCGGGGAGCTGTTTTTT
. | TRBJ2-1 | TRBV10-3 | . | CAISESLQGVDEQFF | TGTGCCATCAGTGAGTCGTTGCAAGGGGTCGATGAGCAGTTCTTC
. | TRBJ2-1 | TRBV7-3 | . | CASSLESGRSENEQFF | TGTGCCAGCAGCTTAGAATCGGGAAGGTCTGAAAATGAGCAGTTCTTC
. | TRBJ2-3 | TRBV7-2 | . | CASSLGLPTDTQYF | TGTGCCAGCAGCCTAGGACTACCCACAGATACGCAGTATTTT
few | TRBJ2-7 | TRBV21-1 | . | CASSTPGLAFTYEQYF | TGTGCCAGCAGCACCCCGGGACTAGCGTTCACCTACGAGCAGTACTTC
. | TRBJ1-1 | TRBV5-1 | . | CASSLGRPLADLNTEAFF | TGCGCCAGCAGCTTGGGTAGGCCTTTGGCAGACTTGAACACTGAAGCTTTCTTT
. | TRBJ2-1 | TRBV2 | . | CASSEWRFENNEQFF | TGTGCCAGCAGTGAGTGGAGGTTTGAAAACAATGAGCAGTTCTTC
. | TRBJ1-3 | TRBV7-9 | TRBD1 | CASSLGQGRNTIYF | TGTGCCAGCAGCTTAGGACAGGGGAGAAACACCATATATTTT
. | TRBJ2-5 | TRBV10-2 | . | CASSPYGEETQYF | TGCGCCAGCAGTCCCTATGGGGAGGAGACCCAGTACTTC
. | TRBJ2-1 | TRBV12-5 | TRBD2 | CASGLTLGSLASGRAAPNEQFF | TGTGCTAGTGGTTTGACTCTCGGGAGCCTCGCTAGCGGGAGGGCCGCTCCCAATGAGCAGTTCTTC
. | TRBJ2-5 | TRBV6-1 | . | CASSEAPDRTQYF | TGTGCCAGCAGTGAAGCCCCAGATCGGACCCAGTACTTC
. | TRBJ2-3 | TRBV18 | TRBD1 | CASSPRGQGSTDTQYF | TGTGCCAGCTCACCGCGCGGACAGGGTAGCACAGATACGCAGTATTTT
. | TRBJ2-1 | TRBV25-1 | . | CASSDSGTKNEQFF | TGTGCCAGCAGTGATTCGGGGACGAAAAATGAGCAGTTCTTC
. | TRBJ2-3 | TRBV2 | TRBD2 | CASSEASGRETQYF | TGTGCCAGCAGTGAGGCTAGCGGGAGGGAGACGCAGTATTTT
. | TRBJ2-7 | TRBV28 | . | CASSAGQLSEQYF | TGTGCCAGCAGTGCGGGACAGCTCTCCGAGCAGTACTTC
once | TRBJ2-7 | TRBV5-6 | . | CASSLNRGTYEQYF | TGTGCCAGCAGCTTAAATAGGGGAACCTACGAGCAGTACTTC
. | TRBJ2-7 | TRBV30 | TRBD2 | CAWSAIRTSGSPRGSYEQYF | TGTGCCTGGAGCGCTATCCGGACTAGCGGGAGTCCTAGGGGCTCCTACGAGCAGTACTTC
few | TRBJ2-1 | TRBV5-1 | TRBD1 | CASSLGDRDGNEQFF | TGCGCCAGCAGCCTGGGGGACAGGGACGGCAATGAGCAGTTCTTC
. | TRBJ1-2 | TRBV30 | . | CAWSVGGLGYTF | TGTGCCTGGAGTGTAGGGGGGTTGGGCTACACCTTC